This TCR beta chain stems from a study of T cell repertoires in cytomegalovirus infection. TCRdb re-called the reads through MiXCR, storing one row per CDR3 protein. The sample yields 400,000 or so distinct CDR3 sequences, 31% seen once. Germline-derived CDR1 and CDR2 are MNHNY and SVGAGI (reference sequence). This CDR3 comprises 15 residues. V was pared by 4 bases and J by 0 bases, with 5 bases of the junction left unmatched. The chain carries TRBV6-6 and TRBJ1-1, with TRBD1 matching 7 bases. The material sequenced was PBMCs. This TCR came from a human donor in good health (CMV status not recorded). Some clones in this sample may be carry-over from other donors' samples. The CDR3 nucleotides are TGTGCCAGCAGTTTCGTGGGACAGATGAACACTGAAGCTTTCTTT. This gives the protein CASSFVGQMNTEAFF.